This T cell receptor (beta chain) derives from a study of T cells in Graves' hyperthyroidism and ophthalmopathy. General study findings and limits: From stable hyperthyroidism, ophthalmopathy was set apart by a 13 V-J model. Most clonotypes expanded in the thyroid (above 0.001) were also present in blood. Ophthalmopathy was predicted by the model a median of around 5.9 months ahead of onset.

RNA transcripts served as the template for amplifying TCR beta CDR3 regions. First-round RT-PCR targeting the TCR CDR3 was performed with the HTBI primer set. Each CDR3 protein gets one entry after TCRdb re-called the multiplex PCR reads with MiXCR. The sample records about 700,000 distinct CDR3 sequences, 45% being singletons. Comments on this clonotype: The antigen is undetermined.

Together with thyroid ultrasound, orbital computed tomography, serum thyroxine and TRAb, clinical symptoms were used for diagnoses. Sequencing was carried out using peripheral blood or thyroid tissue (not recorded which). The receptor was derived from an adult man with Graves' disease, either hyperthyroidism or ophthalmopathy (not recorded which).

As DNA, the CDR3 is TGCAGCGTTTTTCCGGGACAGGTGCTTCGAGGGGATGAAGCTTTCTTT. Its translation: CSVFPGQVLRGDEAFF. This chain connects TRBV29-1 to TRBJ1-1; 8 nucleotides align to TRBD1. Trimming removed 5 bases from V and 7 bases from J; junction bases left unmatched: 18. CDR1 and CDR2 (germline): SQVTM, ANQGSEA. The length of the CDR3 is 16 residues.